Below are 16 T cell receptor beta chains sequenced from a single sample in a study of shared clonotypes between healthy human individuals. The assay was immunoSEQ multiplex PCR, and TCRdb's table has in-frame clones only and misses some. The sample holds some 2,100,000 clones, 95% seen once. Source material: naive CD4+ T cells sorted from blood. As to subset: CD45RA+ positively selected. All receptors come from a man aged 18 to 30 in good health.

CDR3 nucleotide sequence: TGTGCCAGCATCAGGACAGGGCAATCCTACGAGCAGTACTTC. Amino acid sequence: CASIRTGQSYEQYF. V gene TRBV2 combines with J gene TRBJ2-7, with 8 nucleotides matching TRBD1. The CDR3 length is 14 residues. Trimming cost V 7 bases and J 1 base; bases outside gene matches: 6. Per the germline V gene, CDR1 is SNHLY and CDR2 is FYNNEI.

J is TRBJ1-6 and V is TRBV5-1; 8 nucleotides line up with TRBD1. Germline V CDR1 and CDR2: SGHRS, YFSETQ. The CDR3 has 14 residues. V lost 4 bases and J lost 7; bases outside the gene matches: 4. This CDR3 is CASSRDRPNSPLHF. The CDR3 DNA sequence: TGCGCCAGCAGCAGGGACAGGCCAAATTCACCCCTCCACTTT.

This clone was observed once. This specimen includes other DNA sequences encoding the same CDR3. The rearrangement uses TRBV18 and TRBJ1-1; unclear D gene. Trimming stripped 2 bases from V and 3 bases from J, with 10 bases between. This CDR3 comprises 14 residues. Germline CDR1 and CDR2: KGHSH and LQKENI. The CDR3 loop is CASSPGRADTEAFF. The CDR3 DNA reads TGTGCCAGCTCACCAGGGAGGGCGGACACTGAAGCTTTCTTT.

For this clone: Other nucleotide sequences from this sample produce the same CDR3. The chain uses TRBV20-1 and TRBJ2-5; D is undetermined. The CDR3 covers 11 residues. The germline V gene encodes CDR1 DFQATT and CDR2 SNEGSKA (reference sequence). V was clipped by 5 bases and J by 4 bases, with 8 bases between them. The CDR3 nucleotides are TGCAGTGCTGGGCCCGGAGAGACCCAGTACTTC. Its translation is CSAGPGETQYF.

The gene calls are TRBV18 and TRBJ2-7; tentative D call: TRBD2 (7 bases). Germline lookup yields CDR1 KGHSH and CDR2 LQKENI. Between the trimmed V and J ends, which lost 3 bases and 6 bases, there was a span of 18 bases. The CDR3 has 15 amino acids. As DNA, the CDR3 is TGTGCCAGCTCACCCTTCGGCGGGGGCTTCTCCGAGCAGTACTTC. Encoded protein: CASSPFGGGFSEQYF.

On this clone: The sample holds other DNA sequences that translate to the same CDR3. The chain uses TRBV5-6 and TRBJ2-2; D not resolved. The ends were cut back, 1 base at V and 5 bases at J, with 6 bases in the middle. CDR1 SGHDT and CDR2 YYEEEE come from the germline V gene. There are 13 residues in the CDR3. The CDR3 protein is CASSLQRTGELFF. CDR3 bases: TGTGCCAGCAGCTTGCAGAGAACCGGGGAGCTGTTTTTT. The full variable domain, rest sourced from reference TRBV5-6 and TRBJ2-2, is DAGVTQSPTHLIKTRGQQVTLRCSPKSGHDTVSWYQQALGQGPQFIFQYYEEEERQRGNFPDRFSGHQFPNYSSELNVNALLLGDSALYLCASSLQRTGELFFGEGSRLTVL.

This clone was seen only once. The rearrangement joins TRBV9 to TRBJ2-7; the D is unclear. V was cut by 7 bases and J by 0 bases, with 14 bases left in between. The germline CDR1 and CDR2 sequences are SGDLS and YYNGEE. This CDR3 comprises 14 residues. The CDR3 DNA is TGTGCCAGCTCCCAGACCCCAAGCTCCTACGAGCAGTACTTC. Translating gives CASSQTPSSYEQYF.

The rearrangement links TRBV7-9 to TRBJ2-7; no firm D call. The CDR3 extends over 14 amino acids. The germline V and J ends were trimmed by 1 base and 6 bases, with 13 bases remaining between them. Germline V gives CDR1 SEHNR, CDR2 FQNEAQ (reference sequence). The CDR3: CASSLEGMPTEQYF. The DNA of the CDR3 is TGTGCCAGCAGCTTAGAAGGGATGCCAACCGAGCAGTACTTC.

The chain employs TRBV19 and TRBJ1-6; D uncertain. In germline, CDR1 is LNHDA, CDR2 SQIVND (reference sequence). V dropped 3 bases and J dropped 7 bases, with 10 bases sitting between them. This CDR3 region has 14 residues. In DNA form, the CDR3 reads TGTGCCAGTAGTATCGCAGCAACAAATTCACCCCTCCACTTT. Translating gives CASSIAATNSPLHF.

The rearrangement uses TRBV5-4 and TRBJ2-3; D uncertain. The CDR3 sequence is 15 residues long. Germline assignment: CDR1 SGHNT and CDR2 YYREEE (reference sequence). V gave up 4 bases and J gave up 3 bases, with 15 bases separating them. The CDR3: CASSPGAATTDTQYF. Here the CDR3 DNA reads TGTGCCAGCAGCCCCGGCGCGGCCACTACAGATACGCAGTATTTT.

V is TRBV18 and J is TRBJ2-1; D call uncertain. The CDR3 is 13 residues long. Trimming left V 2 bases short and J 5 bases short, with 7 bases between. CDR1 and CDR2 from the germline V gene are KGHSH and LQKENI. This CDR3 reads CASSPNLDNEQFF. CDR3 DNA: TGTGCCAGCTCACCAAACTTAGACAATGAGCAGTTCTTC.

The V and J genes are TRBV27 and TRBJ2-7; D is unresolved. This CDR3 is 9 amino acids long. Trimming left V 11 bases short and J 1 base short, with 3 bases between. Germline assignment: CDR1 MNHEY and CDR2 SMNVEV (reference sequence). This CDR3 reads CAGSYEQYF. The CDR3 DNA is TGTGCCGGATCCTACGAGCAGTACTTC.

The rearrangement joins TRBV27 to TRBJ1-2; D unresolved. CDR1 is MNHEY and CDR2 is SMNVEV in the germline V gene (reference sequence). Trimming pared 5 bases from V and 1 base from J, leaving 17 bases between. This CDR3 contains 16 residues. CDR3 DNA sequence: TGTGCCAGCAGTCCTACCTGGCAGCATCGTAACTATGGCTACACCTTC. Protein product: CASSPTWQHRNYGYTF.

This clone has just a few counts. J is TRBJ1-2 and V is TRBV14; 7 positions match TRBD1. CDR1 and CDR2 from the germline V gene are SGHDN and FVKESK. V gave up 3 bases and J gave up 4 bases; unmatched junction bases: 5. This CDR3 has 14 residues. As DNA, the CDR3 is TGTGCCAGCAGCCATGCGACAGGGCCCTATGGCTACACCTTC. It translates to CASSHATGPYGYTF.

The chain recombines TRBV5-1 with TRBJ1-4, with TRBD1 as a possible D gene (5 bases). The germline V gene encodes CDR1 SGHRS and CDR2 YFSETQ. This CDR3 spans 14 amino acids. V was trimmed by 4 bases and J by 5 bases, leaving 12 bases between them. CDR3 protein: CASSPGPENEKLFF. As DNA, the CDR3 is TGCGCCAGCAGCCCGGGGCCAGAGAATGAAAAACTGTTTTTT.

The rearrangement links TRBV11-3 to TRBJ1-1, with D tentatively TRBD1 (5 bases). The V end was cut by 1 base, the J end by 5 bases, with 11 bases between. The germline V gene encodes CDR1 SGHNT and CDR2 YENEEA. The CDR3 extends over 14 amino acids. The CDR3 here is CASSLGRGSTEAFF. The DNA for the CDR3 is TGTGCCAGCAGCTTAGGGAGGGGATCGACTGAAGCTTTCTTT.